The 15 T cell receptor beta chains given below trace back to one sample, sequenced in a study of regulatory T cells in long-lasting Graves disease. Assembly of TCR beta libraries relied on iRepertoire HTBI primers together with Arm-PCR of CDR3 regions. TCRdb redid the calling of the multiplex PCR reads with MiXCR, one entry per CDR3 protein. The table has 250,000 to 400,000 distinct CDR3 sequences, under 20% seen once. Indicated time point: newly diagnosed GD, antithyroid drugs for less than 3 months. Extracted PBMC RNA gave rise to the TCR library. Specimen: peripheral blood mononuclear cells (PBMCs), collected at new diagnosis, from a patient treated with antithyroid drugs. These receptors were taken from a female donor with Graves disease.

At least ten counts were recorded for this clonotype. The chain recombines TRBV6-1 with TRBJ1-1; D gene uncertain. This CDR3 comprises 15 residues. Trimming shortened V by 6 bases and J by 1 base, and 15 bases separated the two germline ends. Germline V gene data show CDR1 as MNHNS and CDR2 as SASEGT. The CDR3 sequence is CASSAQLGGNTEAFF. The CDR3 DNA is TGTGCCAGCAGCGCCCAGTTAGGAGGGAACACTGAAGCTTTCTTT.

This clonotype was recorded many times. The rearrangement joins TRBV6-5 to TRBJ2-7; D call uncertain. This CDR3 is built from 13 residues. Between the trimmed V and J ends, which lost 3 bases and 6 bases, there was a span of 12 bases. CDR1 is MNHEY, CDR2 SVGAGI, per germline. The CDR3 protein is CASSYSLFGEQYF. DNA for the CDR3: TGTGCCAGCAGTTATTCCCTCTTTGGCGAGCAGTACTTC.

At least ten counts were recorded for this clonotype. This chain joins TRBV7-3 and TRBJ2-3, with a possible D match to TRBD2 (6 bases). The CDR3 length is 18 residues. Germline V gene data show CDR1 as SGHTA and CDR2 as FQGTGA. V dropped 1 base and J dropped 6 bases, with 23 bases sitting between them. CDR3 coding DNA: TGTGCCAGCAGCTTAAACGGAGTTAGCGGAGCGGCGGGGGATACGCAGTATTTT. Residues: CASSLNGVSGAAGDTQYF.

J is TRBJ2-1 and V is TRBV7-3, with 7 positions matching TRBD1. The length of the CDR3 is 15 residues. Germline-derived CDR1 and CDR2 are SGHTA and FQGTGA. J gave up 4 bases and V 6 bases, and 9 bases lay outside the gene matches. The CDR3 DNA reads TGTGCCAGCAGTCCAACCGGGACAGATTACAATGAGCAGTTCTTC. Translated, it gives CASSPTGTDYNEQFF.

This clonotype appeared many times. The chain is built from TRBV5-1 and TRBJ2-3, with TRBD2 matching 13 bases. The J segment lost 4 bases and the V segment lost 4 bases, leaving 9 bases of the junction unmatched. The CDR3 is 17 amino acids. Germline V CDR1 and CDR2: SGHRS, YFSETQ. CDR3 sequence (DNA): TGCGCCAGCAGCCCCAGCGGACTAGCGGGAGCTGCAGATACGCAGTATTTT. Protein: CASSPSGLAGAADTQYF.

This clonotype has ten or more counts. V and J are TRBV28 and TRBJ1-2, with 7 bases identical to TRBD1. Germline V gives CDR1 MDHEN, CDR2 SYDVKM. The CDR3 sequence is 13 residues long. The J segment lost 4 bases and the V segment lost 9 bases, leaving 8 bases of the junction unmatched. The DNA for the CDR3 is TGTGCCAGTTACGCCGGACAGGTCTATGGCTACACCTTC. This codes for CASYAGQVYGYTF.

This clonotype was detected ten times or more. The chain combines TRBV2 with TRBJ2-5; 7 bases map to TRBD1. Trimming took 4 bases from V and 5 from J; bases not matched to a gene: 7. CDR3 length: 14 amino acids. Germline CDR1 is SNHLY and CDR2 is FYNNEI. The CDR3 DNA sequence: TGTGCCAGCAGTGCCCAACAGGGGACGGAGACCCAGTACTTC. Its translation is CASSAQQGTETQYF.

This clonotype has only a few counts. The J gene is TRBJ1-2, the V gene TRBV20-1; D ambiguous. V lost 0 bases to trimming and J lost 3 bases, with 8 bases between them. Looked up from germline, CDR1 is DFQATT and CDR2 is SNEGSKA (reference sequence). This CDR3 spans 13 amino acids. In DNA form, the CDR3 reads TGCAGTGCTAGAGATCCGCGGGACTATGGCTACACCTTC. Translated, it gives CSARDPRDYGYTF.

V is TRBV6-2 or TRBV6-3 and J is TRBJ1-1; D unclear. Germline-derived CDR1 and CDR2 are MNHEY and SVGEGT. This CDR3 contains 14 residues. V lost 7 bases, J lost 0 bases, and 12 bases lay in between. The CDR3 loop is CASKQTIMNTEAFF. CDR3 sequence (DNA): TGTGCCAGCAAGCAGACAATCATGAACACTGAAGCTTTCTTT.

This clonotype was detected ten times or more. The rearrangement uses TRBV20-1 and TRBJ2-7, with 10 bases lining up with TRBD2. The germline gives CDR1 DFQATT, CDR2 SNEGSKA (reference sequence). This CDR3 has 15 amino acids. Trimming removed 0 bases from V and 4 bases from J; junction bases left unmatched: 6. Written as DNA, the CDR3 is TGCAGTGCTAGAGATAAGGCTAGCGGGGGATACGAGCAGTACTTC. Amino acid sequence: CSARDKASGGYEQYF.

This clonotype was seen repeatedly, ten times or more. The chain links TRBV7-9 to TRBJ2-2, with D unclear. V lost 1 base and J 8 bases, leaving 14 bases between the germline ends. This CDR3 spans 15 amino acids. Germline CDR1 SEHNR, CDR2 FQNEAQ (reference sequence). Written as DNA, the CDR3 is TGTGCCAGCAGCTTAGTGGGGAAGGACCGTGGGGAGCTGTTTTTT. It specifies CASSLVGKDRGELFF.

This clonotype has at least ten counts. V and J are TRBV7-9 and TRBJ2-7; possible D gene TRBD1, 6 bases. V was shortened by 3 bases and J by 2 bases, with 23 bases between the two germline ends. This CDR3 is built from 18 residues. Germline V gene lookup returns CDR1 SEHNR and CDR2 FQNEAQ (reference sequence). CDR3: CASSFSPVGQGNPYEQYF. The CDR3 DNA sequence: TGTGCCAGCAGCTTTTCGCCGGTAGGGCAGGGGAACCCCTACGAGCAGTACTTC.

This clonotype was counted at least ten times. The CDR3 loop is CASTLGYYGYTF. The DNA for the CDR3 is TGTGCCAGCACCTTGGGATACTATGGCTACACCTTC. The V gene is TRBV13, the J gene TRBJ1-2, with D unresolved. The CDR3 has 12 residues. CDR1 and CDR2 from the germline V gene are PRHDT and FYEKMQ (reference sequence). Trimming shortened V by 7 bases and J by 3 bases, and 9 bases separated the two germline ends.

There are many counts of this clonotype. CDR3 coding DNA: TGCAGTGCAAGTCCCCAACTAGCGGCCTACACCGGGGAGCTGTTTTTT. Amino acid sequence: CSASPQLAAYTGELFF. V and J are TRBV20-1 and TRBJ2-2; 8 nucleotides line up with TRBD2. The germline CDR1 and CDR2 sequences are DFQATT and SNEGSKA (reference sequence). The length of the CDR3 is 16 residues. The ends lost 6 bases at V and 3 bases at J; junction bases unmatched: 12.

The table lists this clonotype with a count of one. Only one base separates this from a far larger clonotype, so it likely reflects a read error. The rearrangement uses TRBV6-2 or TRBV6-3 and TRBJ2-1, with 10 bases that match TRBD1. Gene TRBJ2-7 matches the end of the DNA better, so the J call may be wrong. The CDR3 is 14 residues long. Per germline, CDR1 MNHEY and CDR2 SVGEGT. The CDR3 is CASIPGQGYNEQYF. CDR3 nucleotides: TGTGCCAGTATACCGGGACAGGGGTACAATGAGCAGTACTTC.